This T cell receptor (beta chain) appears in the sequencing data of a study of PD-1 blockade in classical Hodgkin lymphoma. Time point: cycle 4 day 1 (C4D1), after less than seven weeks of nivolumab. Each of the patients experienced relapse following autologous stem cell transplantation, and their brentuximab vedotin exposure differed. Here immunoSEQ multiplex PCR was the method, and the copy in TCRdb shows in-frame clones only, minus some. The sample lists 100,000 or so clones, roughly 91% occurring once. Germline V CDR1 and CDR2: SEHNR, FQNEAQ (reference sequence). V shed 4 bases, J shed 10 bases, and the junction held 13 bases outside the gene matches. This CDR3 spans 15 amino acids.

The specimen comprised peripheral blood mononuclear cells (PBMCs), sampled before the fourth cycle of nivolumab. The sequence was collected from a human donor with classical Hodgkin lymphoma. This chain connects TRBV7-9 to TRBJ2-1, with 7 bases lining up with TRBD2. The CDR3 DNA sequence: TGTGCCAGCAGCTCTTCTATCCGAGCGGGAAACGAGCAGTTCTTC. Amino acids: CASSSSIRAGNEQFF.